The 20 T cell receptor beta chains given below trace back to one sample, sequenced in a study of blood T cell repertoires in COVID-19. Produced via immunoSEQ multiplex PCR; TCRdb's table is partial and in-frame only. The table records tens of thousands of clones, 70% to 90% of them present only once. Sequenced material: peripheral blood. These receptors came from a man in his fifties or sixties with COVID-19, enrolled during active disease.

The chain recombines TRBV4-2 with TRBJ1-1, with TRBD1 as a possible D gene (5 bases). Germline values: CDR1 LGHNA, CDR2 YNFKEQ. This CDR3 has 17 residues. Between the trimmed V and J ends, which lost 0 bases and 6 bases, there was a span of 20 bases. The CDR3 sequence is CASSQEGPLSGPPEAFF. CDR3 sequence (DNA): TGTGCCAGCAGCCAAGAAGGGCCATTATCAGGGCCCCCTGAAGCTTTCTTT.

The rearrangement uses TRBV7-9 and TRBJ2-1; possible D gene TRBD2, 5 bases. The CDR3 covers 15 residues. CDR1 and CDR2 (germline): SEHNR, FQNEAQ (reference sequence). V was cut by 0 bases and J by 8 bases, with 14 bases left in between. CDR3 sequence (DNA): TGTGCCAGCAGCTTAGCTTTGCGAGAGGGCGATGAGCAGTTCTTC. The encoded protein is CASSLALREGDEQFF.

This chain joins TRBV4-1 and TRBJ2-7; 8 bases align to TRBD1. The CDR3 is 16 amino acids. Germline values: CDR1 MGHRA, CDR2 YSYEKL. J was trimmed by 0 bases and V by 0 bases; bases with no gene match: 4. CDR3 nucleotides: TGCGCCAGCAGCCAAGAACGTGGACAGGGCTCCTACGAGCAGTACTTC. Protein product: CASSQERGQGSYEQYF.

In its sample, this clone was seen a few times. V gene TRBV27 combines with J gene TRBJ2-5; 9 bases align to TRBD1. This CDR3 comprises 17 residues. Per the germline V gene, CDR1 is MNHEY and CDR2 is SMNVEV (reference sequence). Trimming at V came to 2 bases and at J to 7 bases, leaving 14 bases not matched to a gene. CDR3 residues: CASSLTNIPGQGGTQYF. CDR3 DNA: TGTGCCAGCAGTTTAACTAACATCCCGGGACAGGGAGGGACCCAGTACTTC.

J is TRBJ2-2 and V is TRBV5-1, with D unclear. Germline V gives CDR1 SGHRS, CDR2 YFSETQ. The CDR3 totals 15 residues. Deletions cut 0 bases from V and 3 bases from J, with 9 bases between. For the CDR3, the DNA is TGCGCCAGCAGCTTGGAGAGGTCGGACACCGGGGAGCTGTTTTTT. Translated: CASSLERSDTGELFF.

The rearrangement joins TRBV28 to TRBJ1-2, with TRBD1 matching 12 bases. CDR1 is MDHEN, CDR2 SYDVKM, per germline. J gave up 9 bases and V 7 bases, and 12 bases lay outside the gene matches. This CDR3 is 15 amino acids long. This chain's CDR3 is CASTRSGTGGRSYTF. In DNA form, the CDR3 reads TGTGCCAGCACCAGATCCGGGACAGGGGGCAGGAGCTACACCTTC.

This chain uses TRBV27 with TRBJ1-2; D gene ambiguous. Trimming cost V 6 bases and J 8 bases, with 16 bases left between them. The germline gives CDR1 MNHEY, CDR2 SMNVEV (reference sequence). This CDR3 contains 13 residues. The chain's CDR3 is CASRRDVRNGYTF. The CDR3 nucleotides are TGTGCCAGCAGGCGGGATGTGAGGAACGGCTACACCTTC.

As DNA, the CDR3 is TGTGTCGGAAGGGACAGAAGCTCCTACGAGCAGTACTTC. It specifies CVGRDRSSYEQYF. The chain couples TRBV30 to TRBJ2-7; 7 bases map to TRBD1. The V gene's germline CDR1 is GTSNPN and CDR2 SVGIG (reference sequence). The CDR3 has 13 residues.

This clone was found once. The V call is TRBV24-1, the J call TRBJ1-2; TRBD1 is a possible D gene (6 bases). Germline V gene data show CDR1 as KGHDR and CDR2 as SFDVKD. This CDR3 contains 15 residues. V shed 3 bases and J shed 8 bases, with 18 bases lying between them. The CDR3 region is CATSDNVGQALGYTF. CDR3 DNA sequence: TGTGCCACCAGTGATAATGTGGGACAAGCGTTGGGCTACACCTTC.

The CDR3, as DNA: TGTGCCAGCAGGGGGGCGTTCCAGCCCCAGCATTTT. Translated: CASRGAFQPQHF. The chain employs TRBV12-3 or TRBV12-4 and TRBJ1-5, with D tentatively TRBD1 (6 bases). Trimming cost V 6 bases and J 7 bases, with 10 bases left between them. The CDR3 has 12 residues.

The gene calls are TRBV29-1 and TRBJ1-2, with 8 bases matching TRBD1. The CDR3 loop spans 12 amino acids. The J segment lost 3 bases and the V segment lost 6 bases, leaving 3 bases of the junction unmatched. In germline, CDR1 is SQVTM, CDR2 ANQGSEA. The CDR3 protein is CSVGQGDYGYTF. Written as DNA, the CDR3 is TGCAGCGTCGGACAGGGCGACTATGGCTACACCTTC.

The V and J genes are TRBV4-2 and TRBJ2-3, with 8 bases that match TRBD2. V gave up 2 bases and J gave up 2 bases; unmatched junction bases: 3. The length of the CDR3 is 15 residues. In germline, CDR1 is LGHNA, CDR2 YNFKEQ. CDR3 bases: TGTGCCAGCAGCCAAACTAGCGGCTACACAGATACGCAGTATTTT. It codes for CASSQTSGYTDTQYF.

V and J are TRBV3-1 (or the pseudogene TRBV3-2) and TRBJ2-1, with 11 bases that match TRBD2. Germline lookup yields CDR1 LGHDT and CDR2 YNNKEL (reference sequence). V lost 0 bases, J lost 12 bases, and 7 bases stayed unmatched. The CDR3 sequence is 15 residues long. The CDR3: CASSQESIAGGPQFF. The CDR3 coding sequence is TGTGCCAGCAGCCAAGAGTCAATAGCGGGAGGGCCGCAGTTCTTC.

The rearrangement uses TRBV4-2 and TRBJ2-3; D ambiguous. Between the trimmed V and J ends, which lost 0 bases and 2 bases, there was a span of 3 bases. This CDR3 has 13 amino acids. Germline CDR1 reads LGHNA; CDR2 reads YNFKEQ. The CDR3, as DNA: TGTGCCAGCAGCCAAGAATACACAGATACGCAGTATTTT. Translating it yields CASSQEYTDTQYF.

The chain employs TRBV7-9 and TRBJ1-6; a weak D match, TRBD1 (6 bases). V was cut by 4 bases and J by 0 bases, with 16 bases left in between. Looked up from germline, CDR1 is SEHNR and CDR2 is FQNEAQ (reference sequence). CDR3 length equals 18 residues. CDR3 sequence reads: CASSWGIRGSSYNSPLHF. The CDR3 region has the DNA TGTGCCAGCAGCTGGGGAATCAGGGGTAGCTCCTATAATTCACCCCTCCACTTT. The full variable domain, its missing parts supplied by reference TRBV7-9 and TRBJ1-6, is DTGVSQNPRHKITKRGQNVTFRCDPISEHNRLYWYRQTLGQGPEFLTYFQNEAQLEKSRLLSDRFSAERPKGSFSTLEIQRTEQGDSAMYLCASSWGIRGSSYNSPLHFGNGTRLTVT.

The V and J genes are TRBV29-1 and TRBJ2-5; 9 nucleotides agree with TRBD2. Germline values: CDR1 SQVTM, CDR2 ANQGSEA. V lost 4 bases and J lost 0; bases outside the gene matches: 9. The CDR3 loop spans 16 amino acids. CDR3 sequence (DNA): TGCAGCGTTGCCCGACTAGCGGAGAAGTACCAAGAGACCCAGTACTTC. Its translation: CSVARLAEKYQETQYF.

This clone was detected only a few times. This chain uses TRBV11-2 with TRBJ2-7; 7 bases are a match to TRBD2. Trimming at V came to 5 bases and at J to 4 bases, leaving 17 bases not matched to a gene. Germline assignment: CDR1 SGHAT and CDR2 FQNNGV. This CDR3 has 17 residues. The CDR3 DNA sequence: TGTGCCAGCAGCCCCACTCTTGGTGCGGGAGTTGGTTACGAGCAGTACTTC. Protein product: CASSPTLGAGVGYEQYF.

The chain is built from TRBV10-1 and TRBJ1-1, with 7 bases identical to TRBD1. CDR3 length: 14 residues. Losses at the gene ends were 5 bases for V and 4 bases for J; bases not matched to a gene: 7. Germline V lookup: CDR1 WNHNN, CDR2 SYGVQD (reference sequence). The CDR3 region has the DNA TGCGCCAGCAGTCTGAACAGGGGAGGCACTGAAGCTTTCTTT. Protein product: CASSLNRGGTEAFF.

The chain links TRBV28 to TRBJ1-1; 7 bases map to TRBD1. Germline trimming cut 4 bases from V and 0 bases from J; bases unmatched to any gene: 5. Germline assignment: CDR1 MDHEN and CDR2 SYDVKM. The CDR3 consists of 15 residues. CDR3 DNA sequence: TGTGCCAGCAGTTCCCCAGGGGGATTGAACACTGAAGCTTTCTTT. Protein sequence: CASSSPGGLNTEAFF.

The chain couples TRBV11-2 to TRBJ1-4, with D possibly being TRBD1 (6 bases). The V gene's germline CDR1 is SGHAT and CDR2 FQNNGV. The germline V and J ends were trimmed by 0 bases and 7 bases, with 6 bases remaining between them. The CDR3 sequence is 13 residues long. The CDR3 coding sequence is TGTGCCAGCAGCTTAGACAGGGGTGAAAAACTGTTTTTT. Its protein is CASSLDRGEKLFF.